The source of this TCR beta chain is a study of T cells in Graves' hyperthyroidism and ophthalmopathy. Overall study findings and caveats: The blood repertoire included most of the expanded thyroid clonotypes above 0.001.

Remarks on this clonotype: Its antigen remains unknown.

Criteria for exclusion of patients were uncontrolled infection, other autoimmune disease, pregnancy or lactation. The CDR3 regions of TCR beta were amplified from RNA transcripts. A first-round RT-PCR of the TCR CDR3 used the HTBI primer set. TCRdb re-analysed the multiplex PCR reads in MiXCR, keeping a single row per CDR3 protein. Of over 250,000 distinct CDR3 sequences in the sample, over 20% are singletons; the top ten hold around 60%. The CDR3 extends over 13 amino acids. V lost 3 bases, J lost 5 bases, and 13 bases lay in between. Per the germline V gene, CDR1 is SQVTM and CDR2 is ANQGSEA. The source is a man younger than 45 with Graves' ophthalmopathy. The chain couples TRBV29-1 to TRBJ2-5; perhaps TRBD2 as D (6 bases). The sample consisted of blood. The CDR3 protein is CSVDSRDSETQYF. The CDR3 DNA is TGCAGCGTTGATTCCAGGGACTCTGAGACCCAGTACTTC.